The 2 T cell receptor beta chains listed next were all sequenced from one sample in a study of OX40 agonist ivuxolimab in advanced cancers. Only in-frame clones appear in the TCRdb table, and some are missing; sequencing was by immunoSEQ multiplex PCR. The table shows over 20,000 clones, with about 83% occurring only once. The source was CD4+ or CD8+ T cells sorted from blood, collected in a trial of the OX40 agonist ivuxolimab. These receptors were collected from an adult with an advanced solid tumor such as melanoma, head and neck, liver or kidney cancer.

The table lists this clone with a count of one. As DNA, the CDR3 is TGTGCTAGTGGGGCGGGACAGCTCCTAGTCCACGAGCAGTACTTC. It translates to CASGAGQLLVHEQYF. The V and J genes are TRBV12-5 and TRBJ2-7; possible D gene TRBD1, 7 bases. The germline CDR1 and CDR2 sequences are LGHNT and FRNRAP. V dropped 6 bases and J dropped 5 bases, with 20 bases sitting between them. CDR3 length equals 15 residues.

This rearrangement joins TRBV7-9 to TRBJ2-1; TRBD2 might be the D (6 bases). The CDR3 loop spans 12 amino acids. Trimming cost V 5 bases and J 10 bases, with 12 bases left between them. CDR1 and CDR2 (germline): SEHNR, FQNEAQ (reference sequence). CDR3 sequence reads: CASSLLAGEQFF. Here the CDR3 DNA reads TGTGCCAGCAGCCTACTGGCGGGGGAGCAGTTCTTC.